The text below deals with one T cell receptor beta chain. Its cognate antigen is unknown. The data were obtained in a study of vaccination effects on CD4 cells after COVID-19. Study-level background: After the second dose, samples were taken at median day 72. Study outcomes and limitations: Cross-reactivity with common cold coronaviruses was shown by only 1 of 255 vaccine-induced clones in healthy vaccinees.

The table came from immunoSEQ multiplex PCR; TCRdb's copy has only in-frame clones and leaves some out. The table includes around 81,000 clones, 60% to 80% detected once. Sequencing in the ViraFEST assay came after antigen-specific CD4+ T cells had been expanded with viral peptide pools, which were used to stimulate PBMC. Following culture for roughly 10 days, CD4+ T cells were isolated. Each participant received a vaccine that was either BNT162b2 or mRNA-1273, given as two doses. PBMC cultures contained around 2 million cells per well, approximately 11 IU/ml IL-2 and around 9.9 ug/ml peptides. At days 3 and 7, half of the medium was exchanged for IL-2 medium. The ends were cut back, 7 bases at V and 4 bases at J, with 11 bases in the middle. The germline V gene encodes CDR1 MNHNY and CDR2 SVGAGI (reference sequence). The CDR3 is 13 residues long.

The chain uses TRBV6-6 and TRBJ2-1; D is undetermined. The source is a human donor who received a COVID-19 vaccine. The source was CD4+ T cells from PBMCs cultured with HCoV-OC43 spike peptides, collected after COVID-19 vaccination. Subset of the sample: HCoV-OC43 spike overlapping peptide pool stimulation. The DNA for the CDR3 is TGTGCCAGCACCCTACAGCAGTACAATGAGCAGTTCTTC. It yields the protein CASTLQQYNEQFF.